Described below is a single T cell receptor beta chain sequence and its context. Its antigen remains unidentified. Nothing much larger sits one base from this clone, and base qualities are not available. Reading the label with the study, this specimen's time point is: newly diagnosed GD, antithyroid drugs for less than 3 months. For both TCR sequencing and RNA sequencing, RNA was extracted from PBMCs using TRIzol. Graves' disease was diagnosed according to American Thyroid Association guidelines. The patients came from an endocrinology department in Xi'an, China. Each patient gave approximately 10 milliliters of peripheral blood, collected in an EDTA anticoagulant tube. PBMCs were isolated by Ficoll Paque Plus density gradient separation without further T cell sorting. An Agilent 2100 Bioanalyzer and agarose gel were used to check RNA quality, while a NanoDrop 2000 measured RNA concentration. From the germline V gene, CDR1 is MNHEY and CDR2 is SVGEGT. From cysteine to phenylalanine, the CDR3 is 15 amino acids long. The read is trimmed to its CDR3 DNA, 45 bases read in frame from base 1. Trimming takes 4 bases off V and 7 bases off J; junction bases not matched to a gene: 6.

This entry belongs to a study of regulatory T cells in long-lasting Graves disease (dated by TCRdb to the early 2020s). A note on the overall study: Newly diagnosed Graves' disease patients had taken antithyroid drugs for less than 3 months. The study took place in China and was registered as a clinical trial. This study used TCR sequencing and RNA sequencing of peripheral blood to compare persistent Graves' disease patients against newly diagnosed Graves' disease patients. A total of about 35 samples underwent TCR sequencing, from 13 patients with persistent Graves' disease and 20 or so patients with newly diagnosed Graves' disease.

Summary of the overall study and its limitations: Because the primary lesion, thyroid tissue, could not be accessed, the study looked at peripheral blood alone. Sequencing and analysis were limited to the TCR beta chain. More public clonotypes were shared among persistent patients (under 3,000) than among newly diagnosed patients (roughly 1,000). Lower TCR Shannon entropy and fewer highly expanded clones were observed in persistent Graves' disease patients than in newly diagnosed patients, which suggested clonal expansion. Preferential use of TRBV28, TRBJ1-2 and TRBJ2-5 was observed in persistent disease, whereas TRBV20-1 and TRBJ2-1 were favored in newly diagnosed disease. The authors acknowledged the small sample size as a limitation that may reduce accuracy.

The library was built by means of multiplex PCR. The sequencing machine was an Illumina HiSeq 4000. To build TCR beta libraries, CDR3 regions were amplified by Arm-PCR using iRepertoire HTBI primers. Before sequencing, the PCR products went through gel purification. From the authors' description of their analysis: Across samples, 55 to 80 TRBV and 12 to 15 TRBJ segments were identified and used for gene usage analysis of CDR3 amino acid clonotypes. COPE and FqMerger were used to merge the filtered high-quality paired reads into contigs. BLAST was used to align contigs to the IMGT TRBV, TRBD and TRBJ reference genes, and CDR3 was defined following IMGT. Highly expanded clones were defined as clonotypes with a frequency above 0.1%. Shannon entropy served as the measure of repertoire diversity, while the Gini coefficient captured V-J evenness. A clonotype was considered public if more than one individual shared it. TCRdb reworked the public reads: Q25 trimming with fastp, MiXCR clone assembly, productive beta chains retained. Rows are unified per CDR3 protein, each entry keeping the most common DNA and genes. It is TCRdb's table, rather than the study itself, that gives the V and J calls and clone size. The sample table contains roughly 250,000 distinct CDR3 sequences; only one count was recorded for 15% to 20% of them. The biggest ten clones account for 14% of the sample.

The sample was also reused in another study, on T cells in Graves' hyperthyroidism and ophthalmopathy. The second study also describes: Stable Graves' hyperthyroidism was defined as the absence of progression to ophthalmopathy over 18 months of follow-up. Hyperthyroidism patients were aged 18 to 65 years and newly diagnosed, with disease duration of less than 2 months. Patients with uncontrolled infections, other autoimmune diseases, pregnancy or lactation were excluded. Diagnoses were established on the basis of clinical symptoms, serum thyroxine and TRAb, thyroid ultrasound, and orbital computed tomography. For the first round of RT-PCR on the TCR CDR3, the HTBI primer set was used together with the Qiagen OneStep RT-PCR kit. Most expanded thyroid clonotypes (frequency above 0.001) were also found in blood, which suggests that blood repertoires may mirror thyroid immune responses. A model built on a 13 V-J signature distinguished ophthalmopathy from stable hyperthyroidism, reaching around 87% sensitivity and around 82% specificity in cross-validation and 80%/75% in testing. During validation, the model predicted progression to ophthalmopathy a median of about 5.9 months ahead of onset, with around 71% sensitivity and 72% to 85% specificity. TCR V-J signatures able to tell the groups apart were searched for in a discovery cohort of 100 patients, of whom fewer than 45 had Graves' ophthalmopathy and roughly 59 had stable Graves' hyperthyroidism. Prospective prediction of ophthalmopathy was tested in an independent validation cohort consisting of 18 hyperthyroidism patients and around 16 patients who later progressed to ophthalmopathy. For training and testing, the 100 or so patients in the discovery cohort were randomly divided in a 7:3 ratio. Thyroid tissue and blood T-cell repertoires from about six Graves' hyperthyroidism patients were also compared in the study. After sampling, hyperthyroidism patients received methimazole starting at 30 mg daily, and ophthalmopathy patients received high-dose intravenous methylprednisolone. Libraries were constructed in a second round of multiplex PCR, after which size selection and purification were performed. The libraries were sequenced on an Illumina HiSeq2000 using paired-end 100 bp reads. SOAPnuke was used to process the raw data, removing reads that contained adapters or uncalled bases, had a mean Phred below 15, or lacked an exact match to the constant primer or identifier. COPE v1.2.5 was used to merge the high-quality paired reads, and each unique nucleotide sequence was defined as a clonotype. Clonotypes were aligned to IMGT TRBV, TRBD and TRBJ reference segments using MiTCR v1.1. The analysis included only V-J combinations with a frequency above 0.0001, which together covered 99% to 99.2% of the repertoires. A TCS score was defined as the ratio of F50 (clonal expansion) to E x V (chaos), with BLOSUM62-based TCRdist applied between CDR3 peptides within each V-J. Welch's t-statistics and random forest reduced just over 500 V-J features to about 12, which were used in a naive Bayes classifier (R e1071). Sample size was not statistically predetermined, and blinding of investigators to group allocation was not performed. According to the paper, TCR Vbeta CDR3 sequencing was carried out on 120 to 150 peripheral blood samples, which came from approximately 41 ophthalmopathy, approximately 78 hyperthyroidism and about 17 progressor patients.

This sequence uses TRBV6-2 or TRBV6-3 and TRBJ2-2, with 10 middle bases fitting TRBD2. The material sequenced was peripheral blood mononuclear cells (PBMCs), taken at new diagnosis, from a patient treated with antithyroid drugs. The clonotype originates from a young woman with Graves disease. Donor details come from another sample of the same person, matched by shared clones. The DNA is as follows: TGTGCCAGCAGTTGGAGCGGGAGGGCCGGCGGGGAGCTGTTTTTT. This codes for CASSWSGRAGGELFF.